This entry concerns a single TCR beta chain. Profiled with immunoSEQ multiplex PCR; TCRdb holds only in-frame clones, not every one. Of about 130,000 clones in the sample, around 85% were seen once. The germline CDR1 and CDR2 sequences are SNHLY and FYNNEI. After removal of 11 bases from V and 0 bases from J, the junction contained 7 bases not matched to a gene. CDR3 length equals 14 residues. Followed longitudinally, the Seattle patients had been enrolled during active infection. The sample comes from a study of blood T cell repertoires in COVID-19. Background on the study: Samples representing acute and convalescent COVID-19 were sourced from the United States, Italy and Spain.

Sequencing used peripheral blood. The rearrangement joins TRBV2 to TRBJ2-1; 7 bases align to TRBD1. The sequence derives from a woman aged 80 or over with COVID-19, enrolled during active disease. The CDR3 bases are TGTGCCCGAAGCCGGGACAGCTCCTACAATGAGCAGTTCTTC. The encoded protein is CARSRDSSYNEQFF.